A single sample is the source of the 25 T cell receptor beta chains below, sequenced in a study of T cells in Graves' hyperthyroidism and ophthalmopathy. RNA transcripts provided the source from which TCR beta CDR3 regions were amplified. With the HTBI primer set, the TCR CDR3 went through a first round of RT-PCR. TCRdb ran MiXCR on the multiplex PCR reads and lists one entry per CDR3 protein. The data show roughly 650,000 distinct CDR3 sequences, about a sixth seen once. Sequencing used blood. These receptors came from a woman between 40 and 55 years old with Graves' ophthalmopathy.

At least ten counts were recorded for this clonotype. The chain combines TRBV18 with TRBJ2-7; 7 bases are shared with TRBD2. CDR1 and CDR2 from the germline V gene are KGHSH and LQKENI. The junction had 2 bases not matched to a gene; V was cut back by 3 bases and J by 3 bases. CDR3 length: 13 residues. The CDR3 DNA reads TGTGCCAGCTCACCGACTAGCAGCTACGAGCAGTACTTC. Translating it yields CASSPTSSYEQYF.

This chain links TRBV7-9 with TRBJ2-2; perhaps TRBD2 as D (5 bases). The CDR3 contains 13 residues. Deletions cut 5 bases from V and 7 bases from J, with 11 bases between. Germline V gives CDR1 SEHNR, CDR2 FQNEAQ (reference sequence). The CDR3: CASSVEGFGELFF. The CDR3 nucleotides are TGTGCCAGCAGCGTCGAGGGTTTCGGGGAGCTGTTTTTT. Supplemented by reference TRBV7-9 and TRBJ2-2, the full variable domain reads DTGVSQNPRHKITKRGQNVTFRCDPISEHNRLYWYRQTLGQGPEFLTYFQNEAQLEKSRLLSDRFSAERPKGSFSTLEIQRTEQGDSAMYLCASSVEGFGELFFGEGSRLTVL.

The chain uses TRBV20-1 and TRBJ2-7; D is unresolved. Germline-derived CDR1 and CDR2 are DFQATT and SNEGSKA (reference sequence). The CDR3 runs 13 residues. V lost 5 bases, J lost 4 bases, and 15 bases lay in between. Here the CDR3 reads CSAPRSDFYEQYF. Written as DNA, the CDR3 is TGCAGTGCTCCGAGGTCGGATTTTTACGAGCAGTACTTC.

This clonotype was counted a few times. V gene TRBV27 combines with J gene TRBJ1-1, with TRBD1 as a possible D gene (6 bases). V lost 1 base and J lost 1, with 10 bases in between. Germline assignment: CDR1 MNHEY and CDR2 SMNVEV (reference sequence). This CDR3 spans 15 amino acids. DNA of the CDR3: TGTGCCAGCAGTTTATTTCCAGGGGAGAACACTGAAGCTTTCTTT. Its translation is CASSLFPGENTEAFF.

The CDR3 nucleotides are TGTGCCACCGGCTCCCTAGATTCCTACAATGAGCAGTTCTTC. Residues: CATGSLDSYNEQFF. The chain has TRBV15 and TRBJ2-1, with D uncertain. Germline V CDR1 and CDR2: LNHNV, YYDKDF (reference sequence). The CDR3 contains 14 residues. Trimming removed 8 bases at V and 1 base at J, with 12 bases between. Looking up the rest from reference TRBV15 and TRBJ2-1 gives the full variable domain: DAMVIQNPRYQVTQFGKPVTLSCSQTLNHNVMYWYQQKSSQAPKLLFHYYDKDFNNEADTPDNFQSRRPNTSFCFLDIRSPGLGDTAMYLCATGSLDSYNEQFFGPGTRLTVL.

This clonotype was seen many times. V is TRBV5-1 and J is TRBJ2-7, with 8 bases matching TRBD2. The CDR3 has 15 residues. The germline gives CDR1 SGHRS, CDR2 YFSETQ. V lost 5 bases, J lost 2 bases, and 9 bases stayed unmatched. The CDR3 DNA follows: TGCGCCAGCAGTCGGGAGGGACGCAGTACCTACGAGCAGTACTTC. This codes for CASSREGRSTYEQYF.

In its sample, this clonotype was seen a few times. The chain recombines TRBV5-1 with TRBJ1-2, with 7 bases that match TRBD1. J gave up 4 bases and V 4 bases, and 7 bases lay outside the gene matches. Germline loops: CDR1 SGHRS, CDR2 YFSETQ. The CDR3 is 14 amino acids. The CDR3 DNA sequence: TGCGCCAGCAGCAGCGGGACAGCCTCCTATGGCTACACCTTC. Residues: CASSSGTASYGYTF.

This clonotype has a count of ten or more. V is TRBV18 and J is TRBJ2-5; maybe TRBD2 (6 bases). Trimming pared 4 bases from V and 3 bases from J, leaving 9 bases between. Germline CDR1 is KGHSH and CDR2 is LQKENI. This CDR3 spans 13 amino acids. In DNA form, the CDR3 reads TGTGCCAGCTCACGGGAGCGGGAAGAGACCCAGTACTTC. Translated, it gives CASSREREETQYF.

This chain connects TRBV29-1 to TRBJ1-1; D possibly corresponds to TRBD1 (5 bases). The ends were cut back, 2 bases at V and 1 base at J, with 14 bases in the middle. From germline, CDR1 is SQVTM and CDR2 ANQGSEA. This CDR3 region has 15 residues. CDR3 coding DNA: TGCAGCGTTGAATTTAAGGGGTTCGGGAACACTGAAGCTTTCTTT. This sequence encodes CSVEFKGFGNTEAFF.

Only a few counts were recorded for this clonotype. This chain joins TRBV10-3 and TRBJ2-1; D remains unclear. Germline V gives CDR1 ENHRY, CDR2 SYGVKD. V was trimmed by 3 bases and J by 8 bases, leaving 11 bases between them. There are 13 residues in the CDR3. CDR3 coding DNA: TGTGCCATCAGTGAACAACCCAAATATGAGCAGTTCTTC. As protein: CAISEQPKYEQFF.

This clonotype has at least ten counts. This chain links TRBV27 with TRBJ2-3; 10 bases are a match to TRBD2. This CDR3 has 18 amino acids. Trimming removed 5 bases from V and 5 bases from J; junction bases left unmatched: 16. Germline V CDR1 and CDR2: MNHEY, SMNVEV (reference sequence). CDR3 DNA sequence: TGTGCCAGCAGTAATACGAAGAGGGCTAGCGGGAGCGGAGATACGCAGTATTTT. Its translation is CASSNTKRASGSGDTQYF.

This clonotype has just a few counts. The chain combines TRBV7-9 with TRBJ2-5; D possibly matches TRBD1 or TRBD2 (7 bases each). The CDR3 runs to 15 residues. V shed 5 bases and J shed 4 bases, with 17 bases lying between them. CDR1 is SEHNR and CDR2 is FQNEAQ in the germline V gene (reference sequence). DNA for the CDR3: TGTGCCAGCAGCATCCGACAGGGAGGGTTAGAGACCCAGTACTTC. It yields the protein CASSIRQGGLETQYF.

This clonotype was counted ten times or more. J is TRBJ2-7 and V is TRBV2, with TRBD2 matching 9 bases. CDR1 is SNHLY, CDR2 FYNNEI, per germline. The CDR3 runs 13 residues. J was trimmed by 9 bases and V by 6 bases; bases with no gene match: 9. The chain's CDR3 is CASSRLAARGQYF. CDR3 bases: TGTGCCAGCAGCCGACTAGCGGCCCGGGGGCAGTACTTC.

This clonotype was detected ten times or more. The V call is TRBV7-3, the J call TRBJ2-1, with TRBD2 identical over 8 bases. The CDR3 consists of 15 residues. V shed 4 bases, J shed 3 bases, and the junction held 5 bases outside the gene matches. Germline CDR1 SGHTA, CDR2 FQGTGA. CDR3 nucleotides: TGTGCCAGCAGCTCCGAAGCGGGAGTCTACAATGAGCAGTTCTTC. This codes for CASSSEAGVYNEQFF.

This clonotype came up a few times. The chain uses TRBV5-1 and TRBJ2-1, with D perhaps matching TRBD1 (5 bases). The CDR3 consists of 19 residues. The germline V and J ends were trimmed by 3 bases and 0 bases, with 22 bases remaining between them. The germline gives CDR1 SGHRS, CDR2 YFSETQ. The CDR3, as DNA: TGCGCCAGCAGCTCTCCTTCCGACAGCGCGTCGAGCTCCTACAATGAGCAGTTCTTC. It yields the protein CASSSPSDSASSSYNEQFF.

The rearrangement links TRBV24-1 to TRBJ1-1; D unclear. This CDR3 is built from 18 residues. Trimming took off 3 bases at V and 0 bases at J, with 19 bases between the two ends. Germline V gives CDR1 KGHDR, CDR2 SFDVKD. The DNA of the CDR3 is TGTGCCACCAGTGATACCCGACCCCCGGTGTACATGAACACTGAAGCTTTCTTT. Translation: CATSDTRPPVYMNTEAFF.

The chain uses TRBV6-2 or TRBV6-3 and TRBJ1-1; TRBD1 is a possible D gene (6 bases). Germline lookup yields CDR1 MNHEY and CDR2 SVGEGT. The CDR3 loop spans 16 amino acids. V was pared by 6 bases and J by 6 bases, with 23 bases between. CDR3 in DNA: TGTGCCAGCAGCCAAGGGGGGGACGGTAGGAAGGCTGAAGCTTTCTTT. Its protein is CASSQGGDGRKAEAFF.

The rearrangement joins TRBV15 to TRBJ2-2; 8 bases align to TRBD2. V trimming: 2 bases; J trimming: 4 bases; junction bases outside the gene matches: 0. In germline, CDR1 is LNHNV, CDR2 YYDKDF (reference sequence). The CDR3 is made up of 14 amino acids. For the CDR3, the DNA is TGTGCCACCAGCAGAAGCGGGAGCACCGGGGAGCTGTTTTTT. This codes for CATSRSGSTGELFF.

This clonotype was found many times. CDR3 coding DNA: TGTGCCAGCAGTCCGATGGGGGGACTCGCAGATACGCAGTATTTT. Residues: CASSPMGGLADTQYF. The V and J genes are TRBV12-3 or TRBV12-4 and TRBJ2-3; tentatively, D is TRBD2 (6 bases). V gave up 5 bases and J gave up 4 bases, with 16 bases separating them. The CDR3 is 15 residues long.

In this sample, this clonotype turned up many times. This chain links TRBV12-3 or TRBV12-4 with TRBJ2-5, with 13 bases matching TRBD2. The CDR3 runs to 15 residues. Trimming removed 7 bases from V and 6 bases from J; junction bases left unmatched: 8. In DNA, the CDR3 is TGTGCCAGCACCCCGACTAGCGGGAGGCGGAAGACCCAGTACTTC. It encodes CASTPTSGRRKTQYF.

This clonotype was seen repeatedly, ten times or more. This chain uses TRBV20-1 with TRBJ2-7, with D perhaps matching TRBD1 (5 bases). Deletions cut 2 bases from V and 4 bases from J, with 9 bases between. The CDR3 consists of 12 residues. Per germline, CDR1 DFQATT and CDR2 SNEGSKA (reference sequence). CDR3 amino acids: CSARQGFYEQYF. The CDR3 DNA reads TGCAGTGCTAGACAGGGTTTTTACGAGCAGTACTTC.

The sample holds many counts of this clonotype. The V gene is TRBV28, the J gene TRBJ1-6; 8 bases agree with TRBD1. The V gene end was trimmed by 1 base and the J gene end by 9 bases; junction bases not matched to a gene: 5. Germline V lookup: CDR1 MDHEN, CDR2 SYDVKM. The CDR3 sequence is 15 residues long. The CDR3 sequence: CASSLSPRGLSPLHF. In DNA, the CDR3 is TGTGCCAGCAGTTTATCCCCCAGGGGGCTTTCACCCCTCCACTTT. The full variable domain, rest sourced from reference TRBV28 and TRBJ1-6, is DVKVTQSSRYLVKRTGEKVFLECVQDMDHENMFWYRQDPGLGLRLIYFSYDVKMKEKGDIPEGYSVSREKKERFSLILESASTNQTSMYLCASSLSPRGLSPLHFGNGTRLTVT.

In its sample, this clonotype was seen many times. The chain is built from TRBV30 and TRBJ1-1; a weak D match, TRBD1 (5 bases). The V gene lost 3 bases and the J gene lost 10 bases, with 15 bases spanning the gap. The CDR3 extends over 12 amino acids. Germline CDR1 is GTSNPN and CDR2 is SVGIG (reference sequence). The DNA for the CDR3 is TGTGCCTGGAGGGCAACCGGTGGGGGAGCTTTCTTT. This sequence encodes CAWRATGGGAFF.

In this sample, this clonotype turned up many times. The genes are TRBV11-2 and TRBJ2-3, with D unclear. Per germline, CDR1 SGHAT and CDR2 FQNNGV. The CDR3 length is 15 residues. V was shortened by 4 bases and J by 2 bases, with 13 bases between the two germline ends. The CDR3 is CASSSLGSYTDTQYF. As DNA, the CDR3 is TGTGCCAGCAGCTCCTTGGGGTCCTACACAGATACGCAGTATTTT.

This clonotype was seen more than once but under ten times. CDR3 residues: CASRLDGTYEQYF. The DNA of the CDR3 is TGCGCCAGCAGACTAGACGGTACCTACGAGCAGTACTTC. The rearrangement links TRBV5-1 to TRBJ2-7; possibly TRBD2 for D (5 bases). CDR3 length: 13 residues. The germline V gene encodes CDR1 SGHRS and CDR2 YFSETQ. The V end lost 5 bases, the J end lost 2 bases, and 11 bases lay between the germline ends.